This paragraph covers one T cell receptor (beta chain) sequence. This sample stems from a study of T cell responses to AZD1222 COVID-19 vaccine. Here immunoSEQ multiplex PCR was the method, and the copy in TCRdb shows in-frame clones only, minus some. The repertoire holds roughly 140,000 clones, with about nine tenths as singletons. Trimming stripped 5 bases from V and 2 bases from J, with 18 bases between. There are 16 residues in the CDR3. The germline gives CDR1 SGHNT, CDR2 YENEEA. The sequence derives from an adult in good health. Sequencing was performed on peripheral blood, taken on day 0 of AZD1222 vaccination. The rearrangement uses TRBV11-3 and TRBJ2-5; D is perhaps TRBD2 (6 bases). The CDR3 nucleotides read TGTGCCAGCAGCCAAAGTAGCGGCGCCGGTCAAGAGACCCAGTACTTC. Encoded protein: CASSQSSGAGQETQYF.